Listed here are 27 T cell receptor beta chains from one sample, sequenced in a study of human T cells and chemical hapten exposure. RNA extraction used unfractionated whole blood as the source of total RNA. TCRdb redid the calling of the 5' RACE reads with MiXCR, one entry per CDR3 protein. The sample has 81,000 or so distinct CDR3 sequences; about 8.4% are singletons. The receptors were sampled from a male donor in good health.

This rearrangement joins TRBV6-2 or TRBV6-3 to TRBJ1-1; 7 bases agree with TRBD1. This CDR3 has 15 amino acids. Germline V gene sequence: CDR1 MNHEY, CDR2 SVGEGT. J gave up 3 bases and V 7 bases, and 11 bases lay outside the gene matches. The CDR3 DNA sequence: TGTGCCAGCACTCGACAGGGTGGTAGGGACACTGAAGCTTTCTTT. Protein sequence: CASTRQGGRDTEAFF.

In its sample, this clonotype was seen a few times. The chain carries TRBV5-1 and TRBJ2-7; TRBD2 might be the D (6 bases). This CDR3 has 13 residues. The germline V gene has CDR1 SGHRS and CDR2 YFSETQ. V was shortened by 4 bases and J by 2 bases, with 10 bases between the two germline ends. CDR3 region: CASSPTSTYEQYF. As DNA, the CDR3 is TGCGCCAGCAGCCCGACTAGTACCTACGAGCAGTACTTC.

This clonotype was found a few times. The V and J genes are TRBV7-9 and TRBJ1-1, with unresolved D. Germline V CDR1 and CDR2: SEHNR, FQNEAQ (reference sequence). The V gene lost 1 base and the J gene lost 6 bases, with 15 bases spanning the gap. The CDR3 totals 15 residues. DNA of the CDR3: TGTGCCAGCAGCTTAGGCTGGGAGGGAGGGTCTGAAGCTTTCTTT. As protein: CASSLGWEGGSEAFF.

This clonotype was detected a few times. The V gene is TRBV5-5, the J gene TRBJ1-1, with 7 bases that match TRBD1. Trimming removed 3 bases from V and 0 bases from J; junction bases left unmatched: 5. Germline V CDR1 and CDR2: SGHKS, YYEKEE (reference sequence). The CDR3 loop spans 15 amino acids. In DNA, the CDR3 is TGTGCCAGCAGCTGGGGGGACAGTTTGAACACTGAAGCTTTCTTT. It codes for CASSWGDSLNTEAFF.

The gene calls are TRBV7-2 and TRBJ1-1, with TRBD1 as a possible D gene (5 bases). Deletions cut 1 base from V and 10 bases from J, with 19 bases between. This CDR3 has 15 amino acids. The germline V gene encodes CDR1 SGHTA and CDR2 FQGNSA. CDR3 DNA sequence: TGTGCCAGCAGCTTAGATGGGACCGCCAAGGTCGGAGCTTTCTTT. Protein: CASSLDGTAKVGAFF.

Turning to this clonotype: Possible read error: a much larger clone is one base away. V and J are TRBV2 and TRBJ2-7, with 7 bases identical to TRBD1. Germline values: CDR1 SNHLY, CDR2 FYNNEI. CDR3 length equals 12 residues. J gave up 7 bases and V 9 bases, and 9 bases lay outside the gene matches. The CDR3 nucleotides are TGTGCCAGAAGGGGACAGAGCTGGGAGCAGTACTTC. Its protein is CARRGQSWEQYF.

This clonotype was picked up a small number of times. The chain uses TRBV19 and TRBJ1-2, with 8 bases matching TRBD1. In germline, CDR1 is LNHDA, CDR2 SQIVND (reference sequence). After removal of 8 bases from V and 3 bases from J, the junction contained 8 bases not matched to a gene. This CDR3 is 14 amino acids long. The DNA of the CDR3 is TGTGCCAGTGAAAGCAGGGGGCGCGACTATGGCTACACCTTC. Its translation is CASESRGRDYGYTF.

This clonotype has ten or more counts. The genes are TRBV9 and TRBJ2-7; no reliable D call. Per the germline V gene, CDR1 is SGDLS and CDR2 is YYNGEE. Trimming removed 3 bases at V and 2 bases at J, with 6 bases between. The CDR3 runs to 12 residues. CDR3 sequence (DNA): TGTGCCAGCAGCGCGACAACCTACGAGCAGTACTTC. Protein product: CASSATTYEQYF.

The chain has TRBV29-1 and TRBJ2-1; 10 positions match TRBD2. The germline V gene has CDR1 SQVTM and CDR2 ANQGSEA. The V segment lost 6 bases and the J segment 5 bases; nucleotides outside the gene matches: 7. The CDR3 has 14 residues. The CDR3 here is CSVPGTSAHNEQFF. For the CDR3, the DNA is TGCAGCGTACCCGGGACTAGCGCGCACAATGAGCAGTTCTTC.

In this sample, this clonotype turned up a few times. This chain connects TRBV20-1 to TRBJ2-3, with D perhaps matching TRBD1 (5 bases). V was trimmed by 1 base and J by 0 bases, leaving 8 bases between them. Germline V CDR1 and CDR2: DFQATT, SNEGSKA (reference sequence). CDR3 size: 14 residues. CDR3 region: CSARARASTDTQYF. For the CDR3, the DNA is TGCAGTGCTAGAGCCAGGGCTAGCACAGATACGCAGTATTTT.

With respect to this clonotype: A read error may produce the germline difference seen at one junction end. The CDR3: CASSPEGGASFNEQFF. DNA for the CDR3: TGTGCCAGCAGTCCTGAAGGGGGCGCCTCCTTCAATGAGCAGTTCTTC. This chain links TRBV2 with TRBJ2-1, with TRBD1 matching over 7 bases. The germline CDR1 and CDR2 sequences are SNHLY and FYNNEI. This CDR3 has 16 residues.

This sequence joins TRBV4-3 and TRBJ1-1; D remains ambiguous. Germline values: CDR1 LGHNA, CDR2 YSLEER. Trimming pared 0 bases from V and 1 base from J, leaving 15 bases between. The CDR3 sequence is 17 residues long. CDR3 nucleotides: TGCGCCAGCAGCCAAGATCTCTTACGACTGTCGAACACTGAAGCTTTCTTT. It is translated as CASSQDLLRLSNTEAFF.

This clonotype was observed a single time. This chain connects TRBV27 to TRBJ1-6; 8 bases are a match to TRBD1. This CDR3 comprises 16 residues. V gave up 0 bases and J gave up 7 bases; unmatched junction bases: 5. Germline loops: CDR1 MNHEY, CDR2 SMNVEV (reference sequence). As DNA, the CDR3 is TGTGCCAGCAGTTTATCTCGGACAGGGCGGAATTCACCCCTCCACTTT. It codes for CASSLSRTGRNSPLHF.

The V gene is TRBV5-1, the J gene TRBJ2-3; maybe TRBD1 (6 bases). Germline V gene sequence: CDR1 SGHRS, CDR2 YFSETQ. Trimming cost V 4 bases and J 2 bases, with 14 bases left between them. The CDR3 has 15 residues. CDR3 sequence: CASSEETGHTDTQYF. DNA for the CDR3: TGCGCCAGCAGCGAAGAGACAGGCCACACAGATACGCAGTATTTT.

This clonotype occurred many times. The CDR3 coding sequence is TGTGCCAGCAGTGAAGAGGACAGGGGATTGAATTCACCCCTCCACTTT. Translation: CASSEEDRGLNSPLHF. This chain links TRBV2 with TRBJ1-6; 9 positions match TRBD1. Germline V gene lookup returns CDR1 SNHLY and CDR2 FYNNEI. This CDR3 has 16 amino acids. The V and J ends lost 1 base and 7 bases, in that order; junction bases with no gene match: 5.

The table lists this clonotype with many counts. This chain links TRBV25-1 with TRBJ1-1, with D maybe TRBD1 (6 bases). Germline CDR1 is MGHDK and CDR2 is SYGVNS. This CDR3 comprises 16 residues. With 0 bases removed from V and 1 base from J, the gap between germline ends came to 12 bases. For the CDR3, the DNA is TGTGCCAGCAGTGAATATGGAAACAGGGCGAACACTGAAGCTTTCTTT. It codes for CASSEYGNRANTEAFF.

CDR3: CSAREWASGSFYEQYF. The CDR3 nucleotides are TGCAGTGCTAGAGAATGGGCTAGCGGGAGTTTCTACGAGCAGTACTTC. This chain connects TRBV20-1 to TRBJ2-7; 10 nucleotides match TRBD2. Per germline, CDR1 DFQATT and CDR2 SNEGSKA (reference sequence). V was pared by 0 bases and J by 3 bases, with 8 bases of the junction left unmatched. The CDR3 has 16 amino acids.

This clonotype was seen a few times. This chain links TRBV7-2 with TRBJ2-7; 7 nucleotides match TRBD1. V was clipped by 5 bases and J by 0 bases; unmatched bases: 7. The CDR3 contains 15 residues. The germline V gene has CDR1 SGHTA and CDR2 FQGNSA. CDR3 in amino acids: CASSMGQTNSYEQYF. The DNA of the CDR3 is TGTGCCAGCAGCATGGGACAGACCAACTCCTACGAGCAGTACTTC.

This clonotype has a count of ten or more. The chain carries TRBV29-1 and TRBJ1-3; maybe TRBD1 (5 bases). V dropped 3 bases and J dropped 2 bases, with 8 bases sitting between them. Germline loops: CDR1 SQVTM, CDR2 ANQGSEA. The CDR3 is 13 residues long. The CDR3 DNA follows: TGCAGCGTTGATGGGGGACCTGGAAACACCATATATTTT. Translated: CSVDGGPGNTIYF.

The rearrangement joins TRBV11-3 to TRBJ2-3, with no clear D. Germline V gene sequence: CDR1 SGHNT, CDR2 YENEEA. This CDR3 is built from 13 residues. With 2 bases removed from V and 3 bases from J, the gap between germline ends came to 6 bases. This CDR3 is CASSLSPTDTQYF. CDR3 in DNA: TGTGCCAGCAGCTTAAGCCCTACAGATACGCAGTATTTT.

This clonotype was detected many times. In DNA, the CDR3 is TGTGCCAGCAGCGAGGGAGGCAGGCAGGTCATTCAGTACTTC. Its translation: CASSEGGRQVIQYF. This chain connects TRBV9 to TRBJ2-4; D is perhaps TRBD2 (6 bases). V was pared by 3 bases and J by 9 bases, with 16 bases between. The CDR3 has 14 residues. From germline, CDR1 is SGDLS and CDR2 YYNGEE.

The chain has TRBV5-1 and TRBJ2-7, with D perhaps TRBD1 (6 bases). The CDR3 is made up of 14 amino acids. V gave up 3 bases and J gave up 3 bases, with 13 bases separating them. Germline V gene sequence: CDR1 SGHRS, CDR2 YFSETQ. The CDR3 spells CASSSDRTVYEQYF. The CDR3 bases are TGCGCCAGCAGCTCGGACCGGACAGTCTACGAGCAGTACTTC.

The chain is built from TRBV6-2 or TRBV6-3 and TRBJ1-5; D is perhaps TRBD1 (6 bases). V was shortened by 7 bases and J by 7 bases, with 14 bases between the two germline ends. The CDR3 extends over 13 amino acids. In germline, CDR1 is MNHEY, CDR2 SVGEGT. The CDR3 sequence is CASMDRGYQPQHF. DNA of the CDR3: TGTGCCAGCATGGATAGGGGGTACCAGCCCCAGCATTTT.

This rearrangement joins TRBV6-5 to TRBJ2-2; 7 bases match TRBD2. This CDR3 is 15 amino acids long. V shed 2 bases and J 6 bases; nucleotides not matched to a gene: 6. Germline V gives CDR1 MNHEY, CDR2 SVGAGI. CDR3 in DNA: TGTGCCAGCAGTTACGCGCCCAGCGGGGCCGGGGAGCTGTTTTTT. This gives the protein CASSYAPSGAGELFF.

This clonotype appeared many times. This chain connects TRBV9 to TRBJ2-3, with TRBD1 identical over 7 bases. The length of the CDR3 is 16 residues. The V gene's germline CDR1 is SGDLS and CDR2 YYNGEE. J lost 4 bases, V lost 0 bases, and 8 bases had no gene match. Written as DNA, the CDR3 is TGTGCCAGCAGCGTAGGCCAGGGGGACGGCGCAGATACGCAGTATTTT. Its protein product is CASSVGQGDGADTQYF.

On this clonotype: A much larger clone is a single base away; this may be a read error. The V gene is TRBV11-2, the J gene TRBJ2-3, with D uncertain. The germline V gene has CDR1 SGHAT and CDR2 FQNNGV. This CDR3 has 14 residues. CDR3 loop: CAGSLDGQSDTQYF. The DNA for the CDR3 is TGTGCCGGCAGCTTAGACGGTCAGTCAGATACGCAGTATTTT.

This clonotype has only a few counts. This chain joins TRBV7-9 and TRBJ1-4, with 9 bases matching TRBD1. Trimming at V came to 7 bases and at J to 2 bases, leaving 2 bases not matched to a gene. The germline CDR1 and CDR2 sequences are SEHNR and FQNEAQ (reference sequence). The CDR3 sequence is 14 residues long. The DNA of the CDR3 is TGTGCCAGCAAAGGACAGGGGACTAATGAAAAACTGTTTTTT. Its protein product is CASKGQGTNEKLFF.